This T cell receptor (beta chain) was found in a study of cytomegalovirus exposure and HLA in healthy donors. The study, taken as a whole, reports: TCR clusters originating in the first cohort tended to co-occur in the 110 or so validation repertoires, according to a later analysis.

Germline V gene sequence: CDR1 SQVTM, CDR2 ANQGSEA. The length of the CDR3 is 12 residues. V lost 2 bases and J lost 10; bases outside the gene matches: 5. As to this clone: Its antigen remains unidentified.

Assay used: immunoSEQ multiplex PCR; TCRdb lists only in-frame clones, some missing. In the table there are fewer than 350,000 clones, around 89% of which are singletons. The sample comprised PBMCs. This TCR was recovered from a woman younger than 30 in good health and CMV-seronegative. The J gene is TRBJ2-1, the V gene TRBV29-1; TRBD2 matches 7 bases. CDR3 in DNA: TGCAGCGTTGAAATACTCGGGAGGGAGCAGTTCTTC. This codes for CSVEILGREQFF.